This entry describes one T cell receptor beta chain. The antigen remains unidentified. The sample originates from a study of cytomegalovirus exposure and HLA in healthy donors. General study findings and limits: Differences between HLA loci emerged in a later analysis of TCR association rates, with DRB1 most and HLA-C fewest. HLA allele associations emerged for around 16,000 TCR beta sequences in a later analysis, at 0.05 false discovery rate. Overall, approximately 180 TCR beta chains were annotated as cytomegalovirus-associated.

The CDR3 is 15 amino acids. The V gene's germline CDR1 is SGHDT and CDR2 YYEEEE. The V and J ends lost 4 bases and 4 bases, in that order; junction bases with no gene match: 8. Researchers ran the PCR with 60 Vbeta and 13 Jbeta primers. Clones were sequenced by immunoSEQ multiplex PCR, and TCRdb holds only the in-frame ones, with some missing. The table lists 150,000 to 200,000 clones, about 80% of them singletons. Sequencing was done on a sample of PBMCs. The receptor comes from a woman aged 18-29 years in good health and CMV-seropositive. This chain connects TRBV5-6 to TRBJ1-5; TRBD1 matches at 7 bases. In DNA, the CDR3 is TGTGCCAGCAGCCATAGACAGGGAATGAATCAGCCCCAGCATTTT. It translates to CASSHRQGMNQPQHF.